These 24 T cell receptor beta chains originate from one sample sequenced in a study of blood T cell repertoires in COVID-19. The repertoire was sequenced with immunoSEQ multiplex PCR; TCRdb's copy has only in-frame clones and lacks some. The sample includes around 400,000 clones, around 87% of them seen just once. The material sequenced was peripheral blood. These receptor sequences come from a woman aged 60-75 years with COVID-19, enrolled during active disease.

The rearrangement links TRBV5-1 to TRBJ2-7, with D perhaps TRBD1 (6 bases). The CDR3 is made up of 14 amino acids. The germline V gene encodes CDR1 SGHRS and CDR2 YFSETQ. Trimming stripped 1 base from V and 0 bases from J, with 8 bases between. CDR3 loop: CASSLLDSSYEQYF. CDR3 sequence (DNA): TGCGCCAGCAGCTTGCTGGACAGCTCCTACGAGCAGTACTTC.

This chain links TRBV4-1 with TRBJ1-3; 7 bases match TRBD1. This CDR3 contains 18 residues. The germline gives CDR1 MGHRA, CDR2 YSYEKL. V shed 0 bases, J shed 0 bases, and the junction held 8 bases outside the gene matches. The CDR3 DNA reads as TGCGCCAGCAGCCAAGATACTCGGACAGGCCACTCTGGAAACACCATATATTTT. Its translation is CASSQDTRTGHSGNTIYF.

The rearrangement uses TRBV19 and TRBJ1-1, with TRBD1 identical over 12 bases. This CDR3 is built from 16 residues. Germline V gene data show CDR1 as LNHDA and CDR2 as SQIVND (reference sequence). Unmatched junction bases numbered 8, after V lost 5 bases and J lost 4 bases. CDR3 in amino acids: CASSPRDRGRGTEAFF. The CDR3 DNA sequence: TGTGCCAGTAGTCCCCGGGACAGGGGGCGCGGCACTGAAGCTTTCTTT.

This clone was picked up a small number of times. The chain recombines TRBV28 with TRBJ2-5; D perhaps matches TRBD1 (5 bases). The V end was cut by 6 bases, the J end by 7 bases, with 18 bases between. The CDR3 is 14 amino acids. The germline CDR1 and CDR2 sequences are MDHEN and SYDVKM. The CDR3 coding sequence is TGTGCCAGCAGGGTACAGGCCCTCCAGGCGACCCAGTACTTC. Encoded protein: CASRVQALQATQYF.

As to this clone: One end of the junction is discordant with germline, which a read error may explain. The chain is built from TRBV7-7 and TRBJ1-2, with a possible D match to TRBD1 (6 bases). The CDR3 contains 13 residues. The germline V gene has CDR1 SSHAT and CDR2 FNYEAQ (reference sequence). The CDR3 protein is CASSPTGVGDLTF. The CDR3, as DNA: TGTGCTAGCAGCCCGACAGGAGTTGGGGATCTCACCTTC.

CDR3 in DNA: TGTGCCAGCAGCGTAGGTGGAGAAGAGACCCAGTACTTC. As protein: CASSVGGEETQYF. The chain carries TRBV9 and TRBJ2-5; no reliable D call. The germline V gene encodes CDR1 SGDLS and CDR2 YYNGEE. The V gene lost 0 bases and the J gene lost 3 bases, with 6 bases spanning the gap. The CDR3 runs 13 residues.

The rearrangement joins TRBV18 to TRBJ2-5; perhaps TRBD1 as D (6 bases). Per germline, CDR1 KGHSH and CDR2 LQKENI. V lost 0 bases, J lost 5 bases, and 16 bases lay in between. The length of the CDR3 is 16 residues. The chain's CDR3 is CASSPPGATRGETQYF. The CDR3 DNA is TGTGCCAGCTCACCACCGGGGGCCACTAGGGGGGAGACCCAGTACTTC.

V usage is TRBV4-2 and J usage is TRBJ2-5; 11 nucleotides agree with TRBD2. Germline CDR1 and CDR2: LGHNA and YNFKEQ. Losses at the gene ends were 1 base for V and 7 bases for J; bases not matched to a gene: 5. This CDR3 is built from 15 residues. The CDR3 nucleotides read TGTGCCAGCAGCCAAGCTAGCGGGGGGCCACGGACCCAGTACTTC. Protein: CASSQASGGPRTQYF.

The chain employs TRBV15 and TRBJ1-5; 7 bases line up with TRBD1. The CDR3 is 15 amino acids. The V and J ends lost 3 bases and 0 bases, in that order; junction bases with no gene match: 2. The germline CDR1 and CDR2 sequences are LNHNV and YYDKDF (reference sequence). CDR3: CATSSRQGSNQPQHF. The CDR3 coding sequence is TGTGCCACCAGCAGCCGACAGGGTAGCAATCAGCCCCAGCATTTT.

The chain is built from TRBV2 and TRBJ1-6; TRBD1 aligns across 11 bases. CDR1 and CDR2 from the germline V gene are SNHLY and FYNNEI. The CDR3 is made up of 18 amino acids. Unmatched junction bases numbered 12, after V lost 6 bases and J lost 5 bases. The CDR3 coding sequence is TGTGCCAGCAGCCGGACAGGGGGCGCGGTATCGAATAATTCACCCCTCCACTTT. Protein product: CASSRTGGAVSNNSPLHF.

The chain uses TRBV2 and TRBJ2-2; D is ambiguous. CDR1 is SNHLY and CDR2 is FYNNEI in the germline V gene. The CDR3 extends over 15 amino acids. V was shortened by 6 bases and J by 0 bases, with 11 bases between the two germline ends. CDR3: CASRGPSANTGELFF. DNA for the CDR3: TGTGCCAGCAGGGGCCCCAGTGCGAACACCGGGGAGCTGTTTTTT.

The chain recombines TRBV6-1 with TRBJ1-5, with D possibly matching TRBD1 (5 bases). The CDR3 contains 16 residues. Between the trimmed V and J ends, which lost 4 bases and 3 bases, there was a span of 16 bases. CDR1 and CDR2 (germline): MNHNS, SASEGT. The CDR3 here is CASSGKGGTTNQPQHF. CDR3 DNA: TGTGCCAGCAGTGGGAAAGGCGGGACTACCAATCAGCCCCAGCATTTT.

The chain combines TRBV7-3 with TRBJ2-1; 15 bases are shared with TRBD2. Germline CDR1 is SGHTA and CDR2 is FQGTGA. V lost 5 bases, J lost 4 bases, and 9 bases stayed unmatched. The CDR3 contains 18 residues. The CDR3 bases are TGTGCCAGCAGCCCAGGGACTAGCGGGGGGCCAGGTTACAATGAGCAGTTCTTC. Translation gives CASSPGTSGGPGYNEQFF.

The chain combines TRBV4-1 with TRBJ2-3; TRBD2 agrees at 7 bases. Germline loops: CDR1 MGHRA, CDR2 YSYEKL. This CDR3 has 16 amino acids. V gave up 0 bases and J gave up 2 bases; unmatched junction bases: 5. The CDR3 sequence is CASSQDGGSFTDTQYF. The CDR3 nucleotides are TGCGCCAGCAGCCAAGACGGGGGGTCCTTCACAGATACGCAGTATTTT.

This clone was recorded only once. The rearrangement uses TRBV12-5 and TRBJ2-5; D perhaps matches TRBD1 (5 bases). V was pared by 1 base and J by 2 bases, with 5 bases between. The CDR3 sequence is 13 residues long. CDR1 and CDR2 (germline): LGHNT, FRNRAP. The CDR3 nucleotides read TGTGCTAGTGGTTTGGCAGGGCAAGAGACCCAGTACTTC. As protein: CASGLAGQETQYF.

V gene TRBV18 combines with J gene TRBJ2-7, with 7 positions matching TRBD1. V lost 3 bases, J lost 6 bases, and 5 bases stayed unmatched. Germline V CDR1 and CDR2: KGHSH, LQKENI. The CDR3 spans 13 residues. CDR3 in DNA: TGTGCCAGCTCACCGCTCCGGGACAGCGAGCAGTACTTC. This encodes CASSPLRDSEQYF.

The chain recombines TRBV18 with TRBJ2-1, with 8 bases that match TRBD2. V lost 3 bases and J lost 10; bases outside the gene matches: 2. Germline CDR1 is KGHSH and CDR2 is LQKENI. The CDR3 is 12 amino acids. DNA of the CDR3: TGTGCCAGCTCACCCGGGGGGGTGGAGCAGTTCTTC. It translates to CASSPGGVEQFF.

J is TRBJ2-4 and V is TRBV5-1, with a possible D match to TRBD1 (5 bases). Germline V lookup: CDR1 SGHRS, CDR2 YFSETQ. V dropped 0 bases and J dropped 3 bases, with 10 bases sitting between them. The CDR3 consists of 15 residues. Here the CDR3 DNA reads TGCGCCAGCAGCTTGGAGCAGGGAAGCAAAAACATTCAGTACTTC. It yields the protein CASSLEQGSKNIQYF.

The chain links TRBV6-6 to TRBJ2-4, with D possibly being TRBD1 (6 bases). The CDR3 extends over 13 amino acids. Germline V gene sequence: CDR1 MNHNY, CDR2 SVGAGI (reference sequence). Trimming took off 6 bases at V and 2 bases at J, with 8 bases between the two ends. CDR3 DNA: TGTGCCAGCAGACAGGGCCCCAAAAACATTCAGTACTTC. Its translation is CASRQGPKNIQYF.

This rearrangement joins TRBV15 to TRBJ2-2; 8 bases agree with TRBD1. Germline lookup yields CDR1 LNHNV and CDR2 YYDKDF (reference sequence). CDR3 length equals 16 residues. After removal of 3 bases from V and 5 bases from J, the junction contained 8 bases not matched to a gene. For the CDR3, the DNA is TGTGCCACCAGCAGGCTGGACAGGGATTGGACCGGGGAGCTGTTTTTT. Amino acid sequence: CATSRLDRDWTGELFF.

V is TRBV5-4 and J is TRBJ1-1, with a possible D match to TRBD1 (5 bases). CDR1 is SGHNT and CDR2 is YYREEE in the germline V gene (reference sequence). The CDR3 loop spans 12 amino acids. Trimming stripped 0 bases from V and 9 bases from J, with 9 bases between. The CDR3 DNA sequence: TGTGCCAGCAGCTTGGATCAGGGTAAAGCTTTCTTT. This encodes CASSLDQGKAFF.

The V call is TRBV2, the J call TRBJ2-7, with D unresolved. From germline, CDR1 is SNHLY and CDR2 FYNNEI. The CDR3 is 14 amino acids. The germline V and J ends were trimmed by 5 bases and 6 bases, with 17 bases remaining between them. The CDR3 region is CASSTIRFFSEQYF. The CDR3 DNA is TGTGCCAGCAGTACCATTAGATTCTTCTCCGAGCAGTACTTC.

V and J are TRBV5-1 and TRBJ1-2, with 9 bases matching TRBD1. The CDR3 sequence is 13 residues long. The trim removed 2 bases at V and 8 bases at J, leaving 4 bases unmatched. CDR1 and CDR2 from the germline V gene are SGHRS and YFSETQ. DNA for the CDR3: TGCGCCAGCAGCTTACAGGGGGCGCCCGGCTACACCTTC. Its protein product is CASSLQGAPGYTF.

The rearrangement joins TRBV27 to TRBJ1-5, with D unclear. V dropped 6 bases and J dropped 5 bases, with 14 bases sitting between them. In germline, CDR1 is MNHEY, CDR2 SMNVEV (reference sequence). The CDR3 is 14 residues long. Here the CDR3 reads CASRLVLGDQPQHF. The CDR3 nucleotides read TGTGCCAGCAGATTAGTCTTGGGCGATCAGCCCCAGCATTTT.